A single sample gave rise to the 20 T cell receptor beta chains below, sequenced in a study of blood T cell repertoires in COVID-19. Using immunoSEQ multiplex PCR, the repertoire was profiled, and TCRdb retains in-frame clones only, with some absent. The sample yields around 250,000 clones, about 88% seen once. The sequenced sample consisted of PBMCs or T cells enriched from blood (not recorded which). The source of these receptors is a woman aged 45-65 years who had recovered from COVID-19.

The V call is TRBV7-9, the J call TRBJ1-2; TRBD1 matches at 9 bases. Germline V lookup: CDR1 SEHNR, CDR2 FQNEAQ (reference sequence). The CDR3 extends over 14 amino acids. The ends lost 5 bases at V and 8 bases at J; junction bases unmatched: 9. CDR3 protein: CASSRGQGIGGYTF. CDR3 DNA: TGTGCCAGCAGCCGAGGACAGGGGATTGGGGGCTACACCTTC.

The sample holds a few counts of this clone. This chain links TRBV2 with TRBJ2-1; weak D call: TRBD1 (5 bases). CDR3 length equals 14 residues. CDR1 is SNHLY and CDR2 is FYNNEI in the germline V gene. Trimming left V 3 bases short and J 10 bases short, with 16 bases between. The chain's CDR3 is CASSEGYLGLEQFF. The CDR3 region has the DNA TGTGCCAGCAGTGAGGGCTACTTGGGGCTAGAGCAGTTCTTC.

The V gene is TRBV28, the J gene TRBJ2-2; D not resolved. Trimming took off 0 bases at V and 3 bases at J, with 8 bases between the two ends. This CDR3 has 15 amino acids. CDR1 and CDR2 (germline): MDHEN, SYDVKM. The CDR3 nucleotides read TGTGCCAGCAGTTTATGGGCCCGATACACCGGGGAGCTGTTTTTT. Its protein product is CASSLWARYTGELFF. Looking up the rest from reference TRBV28 and TRBJ2-2 gives the full variable domain: DVKVTQSSRYLVKRTGEKVFLECVQDMDHENMFWYRQDPGLGLRLIYFSYDVKMKEKGDIPEGYSVSREKKERFSLILESASTNQTSMYLCASSLWARYTGELFFGEGSRLTVL.

V and J are TRBV3-1 (or the pseudogene TRBV3-2) and TRBJ2-3; TRBD2 matches at 9 bases. CDR1 and CDR2 (germline): LGHDT, YNNKEL (reference sequence). Trimming removed 1 base from V and 3 bases from J; junction bases left unmatched: 5. There are 16 residues in the CDR3. CDR3 residues: CASSQGLAGITDTQYF. CDR3 nucleotide sequence: TGTGCCAGCAGCCAAGGTCTAGCGGGAATAACAGATACGCAGTATTTT.

This clone occurred once. This chain connects TRBV5-1 to TRBJ1-6, with D maybe TRBD1 (5 bases). Germline values: CDR1 SGHRS, CDR2 YFSETQ. Between the trimmed V and J ends, which lost 5 bases and 11 bases, there was a span of 11 bases. The CDR3 covers 12 residues. Here the CDR3 DNA reads TGCGCCAGCAGGGATACGGGGGCACCCCTCCACTTT. Translation: CASRDTGAPLHF. Full variable domain (remainder filled in from reference TRBV5-1 and TRBJ1-6): KAGVTQTPRYLIKTRGQQVTLSCSPISGHRSVSWYQQTPGQGLQFLFEYFSETQRNKGNFPGRFSGRQFSNSRSEMNVSTLELGDSALYLCASRDTGAPLHFGNGTRLTVT.

Remarks on this clone: Distinct nucleotide sequences in the sample also encode this CDR3. The chain is built from TRBV7-2 and TRBJ2-5, with TRBD2 identical over 12 bases. Germline V gene sequence: CDR1 SGHTA, CDR2 FQGNSA. Trimming took 5 bases from V and 5 from J; bases not matched to a gene: 6. The CDR3 loop spans 15 amino acids. For the CDR3, the DNA is TGTGCCAGCAGCAGCCGACTAGCGGGAGTTGAGACCCAGTACTTC. Protein: CASSSRLAGVETQYF. Full variable domain (outside the CDR3, taken from reference TRBV7-2 and TRBJ2-5): GAGVSQSPSNKVTEKGKDVELRCDPISGHTALYWYRQSLGQGLEFLIYFQGNSAPDKSGLPSDRFSAERTGGSVSTLTIQRTQQEDSAVYLCASSSRLAGVETQYFGPGTRLLVL.

J is TRBJ1-6 and V is TRBV5-6, with 9 nucleotides matching TRBD1. The V gene's germline CDR1 is SGHDT and CDR2 YYEEEE. The CDR3 totals 16 residues. V lost 4 bases and J lost 5; bases outside the gene matches: 7. This CDR3 reads CASSQTQGADNSPLHF. Here the CDR3 DNA reads TGTGCCAGCAGCCAAACACAGGGGGCAGATAATTCACCCCTCCACTTT.

The CDR3 sequence is CASSFARASGSSYTQYF. The CDR3 region has the DNA TGTGCCAGCAGCTTTGCAAGGGCTAGCGGGAGTTCCTATACGCAGTATTTT. The genes are TRBV5-4 and TRBJ2-3, with 10 bases matching TRBD2. CDR3 size: 17 residues. Trimming took 2 bases from V and 7 from J; bases not matched to a gene: 13. Germline V lookup: CDR1 SGHNT, CDR2 YYREEE (reference sequence).

A single count supports this clone. The V gene is TRBV2, the J gene TRBJ2-1; D might be TRBD2 (5 bases). V lost 10 bases and J lost 0, with 13 bases in between. Germline CDR1 is SNHLY and CDR2 is FYNNEI. The CDR3 length is 14 residues. DNA for the CDR3: TGTGCCACCCATTTGGGAGACTCCTACAATGAGCAGTTCTTC. Translation: CATHLGDSYNEQFF.

The genes are TRBV5-5 and TRBJ1-1, with 10 bases lining up with TRBD1. The CDR3 runs to 16 residues. J gave up 1 base and V 5 bases, and 8 bases lay outside the gene matches. Germline V gene sequence: CDR1 SGHKS, CDR2 YYEKEE (reference sequence). The CDR3 loop reads CASSIEGQGKNTEAFF. The DNA for the CDR3 is TGTGCCAGCAGTATCGAGGGACAGGGGAAGAACACTGAAGCTTTCTTT.

The rearrangement joins TRBV27 to TRBJ1-1; TRBD1 agrees at 8 bases. The V and J ends lost 2 bases and 7 bases, in that order; junction bases with no gene match: 12. Germline V gene sequence: CDR1 MNHEY, CDR2 SMNVEV (reference sequence). CDR3 length equals 16 residues. In DNA form, the CDR3 reads TGTGCCAGCAGTTTACTCATATCGACAGGGGTTGGTGAAGCTTTCTTT. Translated: CASSLLISTGVGEAFF.

The V and J genes are TRBV24-1 and TRBJ2-4; tentatively, D is TRBD2 (5 bases). The V end was cut by 3 bases, the J end by 0 bases, with 20 bases between. Looked up from germline, CDR1 is KGHDR and CDR2 is SFDVKD. The length of the CDR3 is 19 residues. The chain's CDR3 is CATSDPWTWEILAKNIQYF. The CDR3, as DNA: TGTGCCACCAGTGATCCCTGGACTTGGGAGATCCTAGCCAAAAACATTCAGTACTTC.

This chain connects TRBV6-5 to TRBJ2-2; maybe TRBD2 (5 bases). CDR1 and CDR2 from the germline V gene are MNHEY and SVGAGI. This CDR3 has 14 residues. Trimming cost V 0 bases and J 8 bases, with 10 bases left between them. The CDR3, as DNA: TGTGCCAGCAGTTACTCGTCCGGGAAGGGGGAGCTGTTTTTT. This gives the protein CASSYSSGKGELFF.

This clone was detected only a few times. The genes are TRBV2 and TRBJ1-5; no clear D. This CDR3 region has 13 residues. Trimming removed 6 bases from V and 6 bases from J, with 12 bases in between. The germline gives CDR1 SNHLY, CDR2 FYNNEI. In DNA, the CDR3 is TGTGCCAGCAGCAGGTACCACAGTCAGCCCCAGCATTTT. Its protein product is CASSRYHSQPQHF.

The rearrangement links TRBV7-3 to TRBJ2-7; 8 nucleotides match TRBD2. Germline CDR1 SGHTA, CDR2 FQGTGA. The V segment lost 2 bases and the J segment 2 bases; nucleotides outside the gene matches: 5. The CDR3 length is 15 residues. CDR3: CASSLFPGGPYEQYF. The CDR3 DNA is TGTGCCAGCAGCTTATTTCCGGGAGGGCCCTACGAGCAGTACTTC.

The chain has TRBV27 and TRBJ1-5; D unresolved. The germline V gene encodes CDR1 MNHEY and CDR2 SMNVEV (reference sequence). CDR3 length: 14 residues. V lost 6 bases and J lost 2, with 11 bases in between. The CDR3: CASREQPGNQPQHF. Written as DNA, the CDR3 is TGTGCCAGCAGAGAACAGCCTGGCAATCAGCCCCAGCATTTT.

The V call is TRBV28, the J call TRBJ2-7; TRBD2 matches at 12 bases. V gave up 5 bases and J gave up 0 bases; unmatched junction bases: 11. CDR3 size: 18 residues. Germline-derived CDR1 and CDR2 are MDHEN and SYDVKM. Here the CDR3 DNA reads TGTGCCAGCAGTGTAAAACCGGGACTAGCGGGCTACTCCTACGAGCAGTACTTC. It translates to CASSVKPGLAGYSYEQYF.

V is TRBV2 and J is TRBJ2-1, with D unclear. Trimming shortened V by 2 bases and J by 8 bases, and 4 bases separated the two germline ends. The CDR3 has 11 residues. Germline V lookup: CDR1 SNHLY, CDR2 FYNNEI. In nucleotides, the CDR3 is TGTGCCAGCAGTGAAATCGATGAGCAGTTCTTC. Translation gives CASSEIDEQFF.

This clone came up once. This rearrangement joins TRBV10-3 to TRBJ1-1; 8 nucleotides agree with TRBD1. Germline trimming cut 10 bases from V and 4 bases from J; bases unmatched to any gene: 14. The CDR3 has 15 amino acids. Per germline, CDR1 ENHRY and CDR2 SYGVKD. In nucleotides, the CDR3 is TGTGCCACGGGCGGGACAGGAAAGAGTAGCACTGAAGCTTTCTTT. Translation gives CATGGTGKSSTEAFF.

The chain uses TRBV7-2 and TRBJ1-2, with a tentative D call TRBD1 (5 bases). The CDR3 runs 14 residues. Per the germline V gene, CDR1 is SGHTA and CDR2 is FQGNSA. Trimming stripped 5 bases from V and 0 bases from J, with 10 bases between. The CDR3 protein is CASSRRQTNYGYTF. CDR3 nucleotides: TGTGCCAGCAGCAGGAGACAGACTAACTATGGCTACACCTTC.